In this sample, the clone carrying this T cell receptor (beta chain) turned up a few times. Its target is not known. This record belongs to a study of CD8 T cells in ankylosing spondylitis. Study outcomes and limitations: Disease-associated clones were reportedly significantly overrepresented in matched ankylosing spondylitis synovial fluid.

Via MiXCR, TCRdb re-called the 5' RACE reads, giving one row per CDR3 protein. Of under 200,000 distinct CDR3 sequences listed, around 9.6% are singletons. The CDR3 spans 14 residues. Trimming removed 0 bases from V and 7 bases from J, with 11 bases in between. The germline CDR1 and CDR2 sequences are SGDLS and YYNGEE. The chain recombines TRBV9 with TRBJ2-1; tentative D call: TRBD2 (7 bases). Sequencing input: blood, either unsorted or a sorted T cell fraction (not recorded which). This sequence originates from a female donor with ankylosing spondylitis or in good health (not recorded which). CDR3 in DNA: TGTGCCAGCAGCGTAGTAGGGGGGGGAAATGAGCAGTTCTTC. Protein sequence: CASSVVGGGNEQFF.